Listed below are T cell receptor beta chains from one sample, sequenced in a study of blood T cells in healthy people across ages. Each CDR3 protein is one row after TCRdb ran MiXCR on the 5' RACE reads. The sample consists of about 630,000 distinct CDR3 sequences, around 20% of them appearing once. Input material: blood. The receptors were gathered from a man aged 65 to 85 in good health. Both conserved end residues are part of each CDR3. Each record gives: V gene, clone size, D gene, J gene, CDR3 protein, CDR3 DNA. D genes are given only for firm matches. Only part of the rows carry a size: once, few, many, or a class if the clone is expanded.

TRBV3-1,NA,NA,TRBJ2-2,CASRLESGELFF,TGTGCCAGCAGACTAGAGTCCGGGGAGCTGTTTTTT
TRBV28,few,NA,TRBJ2-5,CASSFELSQETQYF,TGTGCCAGCAGTTTTGAACTATCCCAAGAGACCCAGTACTTC
TRBV5-1,many,NA,TRBJ2-1,CASSRTGNEYNEQFF,TGCGCCAGCAGCAGAACAGGGAATGAGTACAATGAGCAGTTCTTC
TRBV3-1,few,NA,TRBJ2-1,CASSQGTQDEQFF,TGTGCCAGCAGCCAAGGGACTCAGGATGAGCAGTTCTTC
TRBV10-3,NA,NA,TRBJ2-1,CAISGSGNEQFF,TGTGCCATCAGTGGAAGCGGGAATGAGCAGTTCTTC
TRBV7-9,few,NA,TRBJ2-3,CASSLAEGTDTQYF,TGTGCCAGCAGCTTAGCGGAGGGCACAGATACGCAGTATTTT
TRBV2,NA,NA,TRBJ2-3,CASSASGLASDTQYF,TGTGCCAGCAGTGCAAGTGGGCTAGCGTCTGATACGCAGTATTTT
TRBV2,few,TRBD2,TRBJ2-1,CASSLDLAGGLNEQFF,TGTGCCAGCAGCTTAGATCTAGCGGGAGGGTTAAATGAGCAGTTCTTC
TRBV20-1,few,NA,TRBJ2-3,CSARRAGDTDTQYF,TGCAGTGCTAGAAGGGCAGGGGATACAGATACGCAGTATTTT
TRBV6-5,NA,TRBD1,TRBJ2-3,CATNRGQTDTQYF,TGTGCCACCAACAGGGGGCAAACAGATACGCAGTATTTT
TRBV4-2,NA,NA,TRBJ1-4,CASSQDRYPETLSEKLFF,TGTGCCAGCAGCCAAGATAGATATCCAGAGACCCTCAGTGAAAAACTGTTTTTT
TRBV15,few,TRBD2,TRBJ2-3,CATSINPTSGDTQYF,TGTGCCACCAGCATAAATCCAACTAGCGGAGATACGCAGTATTTT
TRBV7-2,few,TRBD2,TRBJ2-7,CASSLVGLAGSSYEQYF,TGTGCCAGCAGCTTAGTGGGACTAGCGGGATCGTCCTACGAGCAGTACTTC
TRBV11-2,NA,TRBD2,TRBJ2-5,CASSLDRGAGVKETQYF,TGTGCCAGCAGCTTAGATCGGGGAGCGGGAGTGAAAGAGACCCAGTACTTC
TRBV6-2/TRBV6-3,NA,NA,TRBJ1-4,CASSYIPNNEKLFF,TGTGCCAGCAGTTACATCCCGAACAATGAAAAACTGTTTTTT
TRBV15,NA,NA,TRBJ2-7,CATSRDLGAYEQYF,TGTGCCACCAGCAGAGATCTAGGAGCCTACGAGCAGTACTTC
TRBV18,NA,NA,TRBJ2-3,CASSPSSVSTDTQYF,TGTGCCAGCTCACCGTCTAGCGTTAGCACAGATACGCAGTATTTT
TRBV15,NA,NA,TRBJ2-3,CATSRVASRGADTQYF,TGTGCCACCAGCAGGGTGGCTAGCCGAGGTGCAGATACGCAGTATTTT
TRBV5-1,few,NA,TRBJ2-7,CASSLEMMANEQYF,TGCGCCAGCAGCTTGGAAATGATGGCTAACGAGCAGTACTTC
TRBV18,NA,NA,TRBJ1-5,CASSPAANQPQHF,TGTGCCAGCTCACCAGCGGCTAATCAGCCCCAGCATTTT
TRBV5-5,NA,TRBD2,TRBJ2-7,CASSSNGLAIDEQYF,TGTGCCAGCAGCTCGAATGGACTAGCGATCGACGAGCAGTACTTC
TRBV27,NA,NA,TRBJ1-5,CASRGRGGNQPQHF,TGTGCCAGCAGGGGCAGGGGAGGCAATCAGCCCCAGCATTTT
TRBV7-9,NA,TRBD1,TRBJ2-7,CASSLHIGTGAPSSYEQYF,TGTGCCAGCAGCTTGCATATAGGGACAGGGGCCCCCTCCTCCTACGAGCAGTACTTC
TRBV6-5,NA,NA,TRBJ1-1,CASSATVLTEAFF,TGTGCCAGCAGTGCCACCGTATTGACTGAAGCTTTCTTT
TRBV6-4,few,NA,TRBJ2-7,CASSAPEQYF,TGTGCCAGCAGCGCCCCGGAGCAGTACTTC
TRBV5-1,many,TRBD2,TRBJ2-3,CASSLRGSGDTDTQYF,TGCGCCAGCAGCTTGCGCGGTAGCGGGGATACAGATACGCAGTATTTT
TRBV5-1,NA,TRBD2,TRBJ2-7,CASSLAGEGEQYF,TGCGCCAGCAGCTTGGCTGGGGAGGGCGAGCAGTACTTC